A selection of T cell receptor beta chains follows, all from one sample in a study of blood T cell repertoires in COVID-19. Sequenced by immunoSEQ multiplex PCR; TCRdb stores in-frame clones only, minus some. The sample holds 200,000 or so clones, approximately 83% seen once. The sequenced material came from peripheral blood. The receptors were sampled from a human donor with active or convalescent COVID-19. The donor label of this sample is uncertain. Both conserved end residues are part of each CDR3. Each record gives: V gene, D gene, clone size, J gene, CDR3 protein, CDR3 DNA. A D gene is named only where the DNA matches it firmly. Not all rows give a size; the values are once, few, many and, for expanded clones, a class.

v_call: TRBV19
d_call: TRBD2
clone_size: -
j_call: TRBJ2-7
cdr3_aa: CASNPGTTSYEQYF
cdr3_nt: TGTGCCAGTAATCCCGGGACTACGTCCTACGAGCAGTACTTC

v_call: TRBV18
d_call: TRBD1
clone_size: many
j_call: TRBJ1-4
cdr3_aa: CASSPRDRVGEKLFF
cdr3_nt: TGTGCCAGCTCACCAAGGGACAGGGTGGGCGAAAAACTGTTTTTT

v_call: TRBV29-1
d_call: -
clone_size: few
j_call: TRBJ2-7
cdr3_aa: CSVDGRGPPGEQYF
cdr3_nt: TGCAGCGTTGATGGTCGCGGGCCCCCGGGGGAGCAGTACTTC

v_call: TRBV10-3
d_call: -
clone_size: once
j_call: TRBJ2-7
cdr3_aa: CAISESFGGTYEQYF
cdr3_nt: TGTGCCATCAGTGAGTCGTTCGGGGGTACTTACGAGCAGTACTTC

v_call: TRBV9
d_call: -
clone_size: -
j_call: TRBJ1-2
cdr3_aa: CASSQNPSDIAYGYTF
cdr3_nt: TGTGCCAGCAGCCAAAACCCCTCAGACATCGCCTATGGCTACACCTTC

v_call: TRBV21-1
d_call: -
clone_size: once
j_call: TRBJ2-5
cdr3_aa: CASEAGGRETQYF
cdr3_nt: TGTGCCAGCGAAGCGGGGGGGCGGGAGACCCAGTACTTC

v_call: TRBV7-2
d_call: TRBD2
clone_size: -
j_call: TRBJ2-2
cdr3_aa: CASSLARGGGATNTGELFF
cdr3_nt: TGTGCCAGCAGCTTAGCGCGTGGCGGGGGGGCGACGAACACCGGGGAGCTGTTTTTT

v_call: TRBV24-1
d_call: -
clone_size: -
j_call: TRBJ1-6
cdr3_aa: CATREKVGSPLHF
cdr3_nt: TGTGCCACCAGGGAGAAGGTCGGTTCACCCCTCCACTTT

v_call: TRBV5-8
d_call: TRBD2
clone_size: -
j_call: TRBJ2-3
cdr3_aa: CASNPLAGASTDTQYF
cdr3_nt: TGTGCCAGCAACCCCTTAGCGGGAGCTAGCACAGATACGCAGTATTTT

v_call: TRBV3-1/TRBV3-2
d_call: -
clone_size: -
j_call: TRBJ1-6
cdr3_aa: CASSRQGSSYNSPLHF
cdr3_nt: TGTGCCAGCAGCCGCCAGGGGAGCTCCTATAATTCACCCCTCCACTTT

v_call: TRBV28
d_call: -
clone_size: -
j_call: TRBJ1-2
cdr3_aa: CASRGTGLGYTF
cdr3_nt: TGTGCCAGCAGGGGAACAGGGTTGGGCTACACCTTC

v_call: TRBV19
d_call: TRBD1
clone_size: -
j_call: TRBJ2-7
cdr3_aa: CATKDRGGEQYF
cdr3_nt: TGTGCCACAAAGGACAGGGGGGGCGAGCAGTACTTC

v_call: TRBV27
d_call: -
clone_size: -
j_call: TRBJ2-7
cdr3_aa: CASRRGGRYEQYF
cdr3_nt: TGTGCCAGCCGTAGGGGGGGCAGGTACGAGCAGTACTTC

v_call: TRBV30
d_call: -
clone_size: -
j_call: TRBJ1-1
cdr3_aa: CAWIGAGARTEAFF
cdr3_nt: TGTGCCTGGATAGGGGCAGGGGCTAGGACTGAAGCTTTCTTT

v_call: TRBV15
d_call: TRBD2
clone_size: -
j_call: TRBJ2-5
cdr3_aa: CATSRAGEPLETQYF
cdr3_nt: TGTGCCACCAGCAGGGCGGGAGAACCCCTGGAGACCCAGTACTTC

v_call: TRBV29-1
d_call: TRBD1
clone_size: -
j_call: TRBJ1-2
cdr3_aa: CSVDKQGLGYTF
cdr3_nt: TGCAGCGTGGATAAACAGGGGTTGGGCTACACCTTC